The present entry profiles one T cell receptor (beta chain) with its context. CDR3 length: 15 amino acids. Per germline, CDR1 LGHDT and CDR2 YNNKEL (reference sequence). The trim removed 4 bases at V and 5 bases at J, leaving 5 bases unmatched. Original processing notes: Reference gene primers were amplified, and this amplification served to estimate nucleated cell counts. Here immunoSEQ multiplex PCR was the method, and the copy in TCRdb shows in-frame clones only, minus some. The V and J calls and clone size are taken from that table; D and trimming were inferred from the DNA. The repertoire has some 48,000 clones, over 85% of them found once; the top ten carry 15% to 20%. The sample comes from a study of blood T cell repertoires in COVID-19. Looking at the study overall: The study drew acute and convalescent COVID-19 samples from the United States, Italy and Spain. Sources were T cells, B-cell-depleted T cells, or PBMCs; the material itself was cDNA or gDNA.

The clonotype originates from a man aged 70-80 years with active COVID-19. What was sequenced was peripheral blood. The chain recombines TRBV3-1 (or the pseudogene TRBV3-2) with TRBJ2-5, with 12 bases matching TRBD2. CDR3 nucleotides: TGTGCCAGCAGCCTCCGGACTAGCGGGACCGAGACCCAGTACTTC. Translated: CASSLRTSGTETQYF.